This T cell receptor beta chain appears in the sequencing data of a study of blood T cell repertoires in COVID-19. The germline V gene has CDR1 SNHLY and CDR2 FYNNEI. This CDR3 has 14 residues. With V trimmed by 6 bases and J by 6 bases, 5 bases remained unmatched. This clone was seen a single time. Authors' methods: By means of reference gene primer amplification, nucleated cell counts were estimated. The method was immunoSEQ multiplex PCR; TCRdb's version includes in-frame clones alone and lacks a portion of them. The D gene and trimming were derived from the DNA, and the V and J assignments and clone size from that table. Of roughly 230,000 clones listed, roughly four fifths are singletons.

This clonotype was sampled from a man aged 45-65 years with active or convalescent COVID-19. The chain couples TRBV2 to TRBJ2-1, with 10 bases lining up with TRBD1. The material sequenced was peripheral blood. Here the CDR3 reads CASSPGQGFNEQFF. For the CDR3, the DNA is TGTGCCAGCAGCCCGGGACAGGGGTTCAATGAGCAGTTCTTC.